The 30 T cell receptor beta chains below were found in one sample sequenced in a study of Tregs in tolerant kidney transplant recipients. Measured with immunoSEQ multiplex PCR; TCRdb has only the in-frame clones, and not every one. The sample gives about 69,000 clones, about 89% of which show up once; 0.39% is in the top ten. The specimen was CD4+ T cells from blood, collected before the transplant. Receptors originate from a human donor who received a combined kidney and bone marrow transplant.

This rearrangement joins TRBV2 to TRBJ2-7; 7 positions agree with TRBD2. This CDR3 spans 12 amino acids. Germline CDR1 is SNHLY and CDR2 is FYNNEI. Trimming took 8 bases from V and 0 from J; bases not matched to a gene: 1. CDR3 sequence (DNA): TGTGCCAGCGGGGGGGACTCCTACGAGCAGTACTTC. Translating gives CASGGDSYEQYF.

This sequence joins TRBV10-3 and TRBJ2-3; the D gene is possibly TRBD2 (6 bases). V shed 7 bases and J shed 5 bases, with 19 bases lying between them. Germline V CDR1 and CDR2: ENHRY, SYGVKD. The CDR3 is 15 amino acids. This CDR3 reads CAINGRVGGKDTQYF. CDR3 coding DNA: TGTGCCATCAACGGCCGCGTCGGGGGTAAAGATACGCAGTATTTT.

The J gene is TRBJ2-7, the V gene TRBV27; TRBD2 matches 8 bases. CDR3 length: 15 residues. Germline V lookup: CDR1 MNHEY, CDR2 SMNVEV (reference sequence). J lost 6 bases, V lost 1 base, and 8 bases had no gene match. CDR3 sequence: CASSLWSGSGGEQYF. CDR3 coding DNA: TGTGCCAGCAGTTTATGGAGCGGGAGTGGTGGCGAGCAGTACTTC.

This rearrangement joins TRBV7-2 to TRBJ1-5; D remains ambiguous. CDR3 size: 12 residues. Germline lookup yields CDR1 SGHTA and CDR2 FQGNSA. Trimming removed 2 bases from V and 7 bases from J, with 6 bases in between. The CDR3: CASSLMGQPQHF. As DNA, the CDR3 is TGTGCCAGCAGCTTAATGGGCCAGCCCCAGCATTTT.

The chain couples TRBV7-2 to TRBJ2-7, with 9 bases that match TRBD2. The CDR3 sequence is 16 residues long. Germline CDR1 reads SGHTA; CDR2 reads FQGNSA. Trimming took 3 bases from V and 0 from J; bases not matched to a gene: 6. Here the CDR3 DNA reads TGTGCCAGCAGCTTGTTTCTAGCGGGGTCCTCCTACGAGCAGTACTTC. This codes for CASSLFLAGSSYEQYF.

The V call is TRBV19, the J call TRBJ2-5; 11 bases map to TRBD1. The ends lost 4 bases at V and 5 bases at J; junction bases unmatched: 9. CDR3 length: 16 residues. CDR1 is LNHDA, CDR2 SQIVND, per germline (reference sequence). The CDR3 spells CASSTPGQGALETQYF. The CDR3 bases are TGTGCCAGTAGTACCCCCGGACAGGGGGCTTTGGAGACCCAGTACTTC.

In DNA form, the CDR3 reads TGTGCCAGCAGTGCGGAGGCCTACGAGCAGTACTTC. It specifies CASSAEAYEQYF. The chain links TRBV2 to TRBJ2-7, with TRBD2 as a possible D gene (5 bases). The CDR3 has 12 residues. Trimming took 4 bases from V and 2 from J, leaving 6 bases between them. Germline values: CDR1 SNHLY, CDR2 FYNNEI.

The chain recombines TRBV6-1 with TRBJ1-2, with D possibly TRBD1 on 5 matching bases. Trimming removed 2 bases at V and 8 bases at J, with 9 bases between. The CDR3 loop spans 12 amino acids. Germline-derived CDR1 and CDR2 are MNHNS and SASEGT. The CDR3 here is CASSEQGRGYTF. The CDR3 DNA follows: TGTGCCAGCAGTGAACAGGGAAGAGGCTACACCTTC.

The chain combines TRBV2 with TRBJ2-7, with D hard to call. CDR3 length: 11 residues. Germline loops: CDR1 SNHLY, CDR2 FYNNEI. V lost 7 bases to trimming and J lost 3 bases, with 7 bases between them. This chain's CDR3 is CASTRSYEQYF. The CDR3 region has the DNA TGTGCCAGCACTCGTAGCTACGAGCAGTACTTC.

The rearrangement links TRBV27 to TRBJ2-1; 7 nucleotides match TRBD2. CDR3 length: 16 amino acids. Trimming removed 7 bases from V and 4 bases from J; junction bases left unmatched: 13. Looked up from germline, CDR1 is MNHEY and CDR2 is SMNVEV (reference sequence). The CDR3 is CASKKRPGTTYNEQFF. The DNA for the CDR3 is TGTGCCAGCAAAAAACGGCCCGGGACTACTTACAATGAGCAGTTCTTC.

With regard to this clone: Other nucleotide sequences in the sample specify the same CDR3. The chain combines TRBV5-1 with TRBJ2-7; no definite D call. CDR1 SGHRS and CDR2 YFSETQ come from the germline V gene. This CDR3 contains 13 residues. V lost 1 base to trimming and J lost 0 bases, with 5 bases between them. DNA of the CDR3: TGCGCCAGCAGCTTGACAGTCTCCTACGAGCAGTACTTC. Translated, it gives CASSLTVSYEQYF.

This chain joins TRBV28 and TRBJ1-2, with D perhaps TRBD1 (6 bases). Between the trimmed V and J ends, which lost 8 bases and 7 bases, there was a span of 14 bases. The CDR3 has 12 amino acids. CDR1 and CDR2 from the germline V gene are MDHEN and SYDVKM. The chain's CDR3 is CASGKPRGGYTF. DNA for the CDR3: TGTGCCAGCGGCAAACCCAGGGGTGGCTACACCTTC.

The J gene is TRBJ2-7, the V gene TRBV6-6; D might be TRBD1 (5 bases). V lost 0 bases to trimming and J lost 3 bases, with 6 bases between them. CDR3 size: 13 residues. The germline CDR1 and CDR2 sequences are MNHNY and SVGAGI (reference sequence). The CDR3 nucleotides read TGTGCCAGCAGTTACTCGACAGACTACGAGCAGTACTTC. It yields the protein CASSYSTDYEQYF.

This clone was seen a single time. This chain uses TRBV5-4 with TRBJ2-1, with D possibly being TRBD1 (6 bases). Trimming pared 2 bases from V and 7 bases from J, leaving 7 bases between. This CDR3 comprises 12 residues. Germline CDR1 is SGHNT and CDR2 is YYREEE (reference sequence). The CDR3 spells CASSLQGNEQFF. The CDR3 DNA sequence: TGTGCCAGCAGCTTACAGGGAAATGAGCAGTTCTTC. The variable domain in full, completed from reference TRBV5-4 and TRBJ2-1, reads ETGVTQSPTHLIKTRGQQVTLRCSSQSGHNTVSWYQQALGQGPQFIFQYYREEENGRGNFPPRFSGLQFPNYSSELNVNALELDDSALYLCASSLQGNEQFFGPGTRLTVL.

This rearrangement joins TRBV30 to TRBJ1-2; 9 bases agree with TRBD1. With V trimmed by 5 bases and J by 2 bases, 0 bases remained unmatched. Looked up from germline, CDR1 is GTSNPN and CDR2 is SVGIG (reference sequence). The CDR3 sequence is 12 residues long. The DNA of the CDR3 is TGTGCCTGGGGGACAGGGAACTATGGCTACACCTTC. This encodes CAWGTGNYGYTF.

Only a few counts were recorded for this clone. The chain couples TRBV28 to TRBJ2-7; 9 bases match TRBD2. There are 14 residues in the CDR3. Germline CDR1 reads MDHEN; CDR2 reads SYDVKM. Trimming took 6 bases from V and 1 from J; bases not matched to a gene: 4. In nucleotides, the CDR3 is TGTGCCAGCAGGGGACTAGCTTCTTCCTACGAGCAGTACTTC. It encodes CASRGLASSYEQYF. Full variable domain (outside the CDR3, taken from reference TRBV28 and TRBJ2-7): DVKVTQSSRYLVKRTGEKVFLECVQDMDHENMFWYRQDPGLGLRLIYFSYDVKMKEKGDIPEGYSVSREKKERFSLILESASTNQTSMYLCASRGLASSYEQYFGPGTRLTVT.

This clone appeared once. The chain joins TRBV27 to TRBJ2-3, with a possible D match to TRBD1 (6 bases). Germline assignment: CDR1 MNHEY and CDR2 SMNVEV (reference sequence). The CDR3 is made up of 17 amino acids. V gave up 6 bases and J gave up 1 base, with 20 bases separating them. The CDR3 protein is CASSSLWGAGGTDTQYF. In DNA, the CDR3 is TGTGCCAGCAGCAGTTTATGGGGCGCAGGGGGCACAGATACGCAGTATTTT.

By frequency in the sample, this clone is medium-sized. This chain's CDR3 is CASSPGGLYEQYF. Here the CDR3 DNA reads TGTGCCAGCAGTCCGGGAGGGCTCTACGAGCAGTACTTC. V and J are TRBV6-6 and TRBJ2-7; 8 bases match TRBD2. This CDR3 has 13 residues. The junction had 3 bases not matched to a gene; V was cut back by 5 bases and J by 3 bases. Looked up from germline, CDR1 is MNHNY and CDR2 is SVGAGI (reference sequence).

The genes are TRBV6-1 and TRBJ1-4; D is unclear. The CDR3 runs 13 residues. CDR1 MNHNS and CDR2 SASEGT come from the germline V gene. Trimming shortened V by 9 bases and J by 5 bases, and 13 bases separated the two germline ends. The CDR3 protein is CASLQSTNEKLFF. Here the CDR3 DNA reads TGTGCCAGTTTACAGAGTACAAATGAAAAACTGTTTTTT.

Here the CDR3 reads CASSYPPGEQYF. The CDR3, as DNA: TGTGCCAGCAGCTACCCCCCGGGCGAGCAGTACTTC. This sequence joins TRBV7-2 and TRBJ2-7; D is unresolved. This CDR3 has 12 amino acids. The V and J ends lost 4 bases and 6 bases respectively, with 10 bases between them. Germline V gives CDR1 SGHTA, CDR2 FQGNSA. The full variable domain, completed using reference TRBV7-2 and TRBJ2-7, is GAGVSQSPSNKVTEKGKDVELRCDPISGHTALYWYRQSLGQGLEFLIYFQGNSAPDKSGLPSDRFSAERTGGSVSTLTIQRTQQEDSAVYLCASSYPPGEQYFGPGTRLTVT.

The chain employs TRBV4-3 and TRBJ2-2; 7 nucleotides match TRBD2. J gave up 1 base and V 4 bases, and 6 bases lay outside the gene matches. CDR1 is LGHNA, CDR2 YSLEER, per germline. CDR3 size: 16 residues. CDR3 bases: TGCGCCAGCAGCCCCCAGGGCGGGAGGAACACCGGGGAGCTGTTTTTT. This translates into CASSPQGGRNTGELFF.

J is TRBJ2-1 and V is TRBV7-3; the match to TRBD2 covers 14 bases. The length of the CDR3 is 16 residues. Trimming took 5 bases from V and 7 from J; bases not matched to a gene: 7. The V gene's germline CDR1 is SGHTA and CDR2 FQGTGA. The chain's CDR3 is CASSAGLAGGLNEQFF. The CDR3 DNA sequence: TGTGCCAGCAGCGCCGGACTAGCGGGAGGATTGAATGAGCAGTTCTTC.

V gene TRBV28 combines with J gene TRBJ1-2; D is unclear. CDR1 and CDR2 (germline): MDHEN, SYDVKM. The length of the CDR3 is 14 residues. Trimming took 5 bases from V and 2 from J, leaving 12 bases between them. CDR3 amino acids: CASSTDPHNYGYTF. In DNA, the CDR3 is TGTGCCAGCAGTACAGACCCCCACAACTATGGCTACACCTTC.

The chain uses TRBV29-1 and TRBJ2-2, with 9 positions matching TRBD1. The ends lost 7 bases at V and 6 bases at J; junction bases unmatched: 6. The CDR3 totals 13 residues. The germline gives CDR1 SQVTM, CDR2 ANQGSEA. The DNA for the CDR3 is TGCAGCGCCGGGGACAGGGCGGCCGGGGAGCTGTTTTTT. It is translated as CSAGDRAAGELFF.

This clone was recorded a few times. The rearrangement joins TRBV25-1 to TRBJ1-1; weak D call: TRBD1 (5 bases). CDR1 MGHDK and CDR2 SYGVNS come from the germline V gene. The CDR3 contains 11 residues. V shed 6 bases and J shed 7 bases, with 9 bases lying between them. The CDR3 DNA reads TGTGCCAGCAGCCTTAGGGGTGAAGCTTTCTTT. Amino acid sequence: CASSLRGEAFF.

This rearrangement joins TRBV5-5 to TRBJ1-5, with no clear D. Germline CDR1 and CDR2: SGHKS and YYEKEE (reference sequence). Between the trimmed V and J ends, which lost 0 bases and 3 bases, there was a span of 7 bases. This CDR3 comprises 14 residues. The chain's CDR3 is CASSLGELNQPQHF. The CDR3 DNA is TGTGCCAGCAGCTTGGGGGAGCTCAATCAGCCCCAGCATTTT. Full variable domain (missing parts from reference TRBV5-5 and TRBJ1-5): DAGVTQSPTHLIKTRGQQVTLRCSPISGHKSVSWYQQVLGQGPQFIFQYYEKEERGRGNFPDRFSARQFPNYSSELNVNALLLGDSALYLCASSLGELNQPQHFGDGTRLSIL.

CDR3: CASSELRQNYNEQFF. DNA of the CDR3: TGTGCCAGCAGTGAGCTTCGCCAGAACTACAATGAGCAGTTCTTC. This chain joins TRBV2 and TRBJ2-1; D unclear. The CDR3 length is 15 residues. V was pared by 3 bases and J by 3 bases, with 12 bases between. Germline CDR1 SNHLY, CDR2 FYNNEI.

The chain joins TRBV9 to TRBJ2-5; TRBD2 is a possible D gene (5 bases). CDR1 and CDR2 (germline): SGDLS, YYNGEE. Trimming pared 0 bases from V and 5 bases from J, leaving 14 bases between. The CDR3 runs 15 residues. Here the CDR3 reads CASSVGVGVSETQYF. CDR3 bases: TGTGCCAGCAGCGTAGGGGTCGGGGTTTCGGAGACCCAGTACTTC.

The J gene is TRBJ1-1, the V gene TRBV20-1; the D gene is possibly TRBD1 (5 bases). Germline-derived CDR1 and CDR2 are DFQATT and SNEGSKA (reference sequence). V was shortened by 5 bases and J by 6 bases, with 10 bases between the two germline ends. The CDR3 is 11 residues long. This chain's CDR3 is CSALGVSEAFF. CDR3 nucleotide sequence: TGCAGTGCTCTAGGGGTGTCTGAAGCTTTCTTT.

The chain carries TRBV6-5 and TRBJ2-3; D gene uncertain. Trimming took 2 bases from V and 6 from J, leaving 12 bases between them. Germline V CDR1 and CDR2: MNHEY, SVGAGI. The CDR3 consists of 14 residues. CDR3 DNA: TGTGCCAGCAGTTACCAACCAGTGGGCGATACGCAGTATTTT. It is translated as CASSYQPVGDTQYF.